These T cell receptor beta chains were read from a single sample in a study of T-cell reconstitution after alpha-beta-depleted transplantation in children. TCRdb passed the PCR reads through MiXCR, listing each CDR3 protein once. The sample records about 640,000 distinct CDR3 sequences, 13% being singletons. The material sequenced was PBMCs, mostly from graft donor cells, taken 360 days after TCRalphabeta/CD19-depleted stem cell transplant. These receptors were collected from a male patient aged 10 to 17 who had a stem cell transplant for acute myeloid leukemia, so the T cells may come from the graft donor. The CDR3 runs from the conserved cysteine through the conserved F or W. Fields, in order: J gene, V gene, clone size, D gene, CDR3 protein, CDR3 DNA. A D gene is named only where the DNA matches it firmly. Part of the rows lack a size; the others show once, few, many or a class for expanded clones.

TRBJ2-5	TRBV5-1	NA	TRBD2	CASSLLGLAVQETQYF	TGCGCCAGCAGCCTACTAGGACTAGCGGTCCAAGAGACCCAGTACTTC
TRBJ1-4	TRBV18	few	TRBD1	CASSPRTGEEKLFF	TGTGCCAGCTCACCTCGGACAGGGGAAGAAAAACTGTTTTTT
TRBJ2-5	TRBV2	few	NA	CASSEGFQETQYF	TGTGCCAGCAGTGAAGGGTTCCAAGAGACCCAGTACTTC
TRBJ2-3	TRBV3-1	NA	TRBD2	CASSQGAASGRAGDTQYF	TGTGCCAGCAGCCAAGGGGCGGCTAGCGGGAGGGCCGGGGATACGCAGTATTTT
TRBJ2-7	TRBV6-2/TRBV6-3	NA	NA	CASSYSKVDSFYEQYF	TGTGCCAGCAGTTACTCGAAGGTGGACAGTTTCTACGAGCAGTACTTC
TRBJ2-1	TRBV25-1	NA	TRBD2	CASSDRLAGARNEQFF	TGTGCCAGCAGTGATCGACTAGCGGGAGCAAGGAATGAGCAGTTCTTC
TRBJ2-7	TRBV29-1	NA	TRBD1	CSVKGTGNPYEQYF	TGCAGCGTGAAAGGGACAGGGAATCCCTACGAGCAGTACTTC
TRBJ2-7	TRBV21-1	NA	NA	CASSKTTGGPYEQYF	TGTGCCAGCAGCAAGACGACAGGGGGCCCGTACGAGCAGTACTTC
TRBJ2-7	TRBV7-2	NA	NA	CASSLGAGWYEQYF	TGTGCCAGCAGCTTAGGGGCAGGGTGGTACGAGCAGTACTTC
TRBJ2-1	TRBV5-1	NA	NA	CASSLVRGRSKAPTYNEQFF	TGCGCCAGCAGCTTGGTCCGGGGACGGTCTAAAGCCCCCACCTACAATGAGCAGTTCTTC
TRBJ2-5	TRBV12-3/TRBV12-4	many	NA	CASSLVRGRETQYF	TGTGCCAGCAGTTTAGTCAGGGGCCGAGAGACCCAGTACTTC
TRBJ2-1	TRBV5-1	NA	NA	CASYNIVFGSYNEQFF	TGCGCCAGTTATAATATCGTCTTTGGCTCCTACAATGAGCAGTTCTTC
TRBJ2-5	TRBV5-1	NA	NA	CASSSQTRAGETQYF	TGCGCCAGCAGCTCCCAAACCCGCGCCGGAGAGACCCAGTACTTC
TRBJ2-7	TRBV5-1	NA	NA	CASSGLGRDGRGEQYF	TGCGCCAGCAGCGGCCTTGGGCGGGACGGGAGAGGAGAGCAGTACTTC
TRBJ2-2	TRBV7-3	few	NA	CASSSSPGSTGELFF	TGTGCCAGCAGCTCATCCCCTGGGAGCACCGGGGAGCTGTTTTTT
TRBJ2-5	TRBV7-2	many	TRBD2	CASSSGTSGVQETQYF	TGTGCCAGCAGCAGCGGGACTAGCGGGGTACAAGAGACCCAGTACTTC
TRBJ2-1	TRBV7-2	many	NA	CASSVSYRGNEQFF	TGTGCCAGCAGCGTCTCTTACCGGGGCAATGAGCAGTTCTTC
TRBJ2-2	TRBV20-1	NA	NA	CSASPPQGNANTGELFF	TGCAGTGCTAGTCCCCCTCAGGGTAACGCGAACACCGGGGAGCTGTTTTTT
TRBJ2-7	TRBV6-2/TRBV6-3	few	NA	CASRRGRGYEQYF	TGTGCCAGCAGGAGGGGTCGCGGCTACGAGCAGTACTTC
TRBJ2-7	TRBV5-1	NA	TRBD2	CASSSGLSPYEQYF	TGCGCCAGCAGCTCGGGACTATCCCCCTACGAGCAGTACTTC
TRBJ2-7	TRBV2	NA	NA	CASSLLVRDAYEQYF	TGTGCCAGCAGCCTCTTGGTACGGGACGCGTACGAGCAGTACTTC
TRBJ2-7	TRBV10-3	many	TRBD1	CAISAQGAVSYEQYF	TGTGCCATCAGTGCCCAGGGGGCGGTCTCCTACGAGCAGTACTTC
TRBJ1-2	TRBV7-3	many	NA	CASSLTGYGYTF	TGTGCCAGCAGTTTGACGGGCTATGGCTACACCTTC
TRBJ2-3	TRBV4-2	NA	NA	CASSQDREVTDTQYF	TGTGCCAGCAGCCAAGACAGGGAGGTCACAGATACGCAGTATTTT
TRBJ2-7	TRBV28	few	NA	CASSPLPTAYEQYF	TGTGCCAGCAGCCCCCTGCCCACAGCCTACGAGCAGTACTTC
TRBJ1-4	TRBV11-2	NA	TRBD1	CASSRDRGNEKLFF	TGTGCCAGCAGCAGGGACAGGGGTAATGAAAAACTGTTTTTT